The text below deals with one TCR beta chain. The antigen is unknown. Every participating donor contributed roughly 11 milliliters of peripheral blood through a draw. The total RNA that was extracted per sample amounted to at least 5 micrograms. The sample originates from a study of blood T cells in healthy people across ages. Findings of the study overall: Estimated diversity, derived from one million T cells, was regarded as an underestimate. Both higher diversity and more naive CD4+ cells marked long-lived donors when set against aged donors.

The second PCR ran about 7 to 12 cycles with a sample-barcoded 5' primer and J-beta primers. Via MiXCR, TCRdb re-called the 5' RACE reads, giving one row per CDR3 protein. The table shows about 1.5 million distinct CDR3 sequences, with roughly 43% occurring only once. Germline lookup yields CDR1 KGHDR and CDR2 SFDVKD. V lost 4 bases to trimming and J lost 3 bases; unmatched junction nucleotides: 9. This CDR3 has 16 amino acids. The source is a woman between 18 and 30 years old in good health. Sequencing was performed on blood. The chain couples TRBV24-1 to TRBJ2-3; 7 bases fit TRBD2. CDR3 in amino acids: CATSDPTSKLTDTQYF. In nucleotides, the CDR3 is TGTGCCACCAGTGACCCGACTAGCAAGCTTACAGATACGCAGTATTTT.